This T cell receptor beta chain was identified during a study of beta chain features in type 1 diabetes. General study points: For patients, the naive, central memory and Treg TCRB repertoires appeared more alike than for healthy donors.

CDR1 SNHLY and CDR2 FYNNEI come from the germline V gene. V was cut by 6 bases and J by 0 bases, with 11 bases left in between. This CDR3 contains 14 residues. Expressed TCRB transcripts were sequenced, since all the RNA that had been isolated was reverse transcribed. Generated by immunoSEQ multiplex PCR, the TCRdb table keeps only in-frame clones and is missing some. The top ten hold around 0.02% of the sample, which has fewer than 900,000 clones, roughly 15% seen once. A sort by CD45RO/CCR7/CD25/CD127/CD95/CD27 yielded CD4+ naive, central memory, regulatory and stem cell-like memory cells. A note on this clone: The antigen is unknown.

This TCR was sampled from a woman aged 18-29 years in good health. The chain links TRBV2 to TRBJ1-1; no definite D call. Specimen: naive CD4+ T cells from blood. This CDR3 reads CASSEQILNTEAFF. DNA of the CDR3: TGTGCCAGCAGCGAGCAAATATTGAACACTGAAGCTTTCTTT.